The text below deals with one T cell receptor (beta chain). Its antigen is unknown. The sample originates from a study of cytomegalovirus exposure and HLA in healthy donors. Study observations and caveats: As a later analysis revealed, the rate of TCR association differed by HLA locus, with DRB1 most and HLA-C fewest. In terms of immune exposure information, only CMV serostatus was available.

Vbeta (60) and Jbeta (13) primers were used in the PCR. Here immunoSEQ multiplex PCR was the method, and the copy in TCRdb shows in-frame clones only, minus some. The data hold 94,000 or so clones, with about 70% observed a single time. Germline V gene data show CDR1 as GTSNPN and CDR2 as SVGIG (reference sequence). The CDR3 consists of 15 residues. The V segment lost 0 bases and the J segment 5 bases; nucleotides outside the gene matches: 8. The J gene is TRBJ1-1, the V gene TRBV30; 8 nucleotides agree with TRBD1. Sequencing used PBMCs. The source is a man in his sixties in good health and CMV-seronegative. The CDR3 DNA sequence: TGTGCCTGGAGTGTACTAACAGGGGGTTTGACTGAAGCTTTCTTT. Its protein product is CAWSVLTGGLTEAFF.